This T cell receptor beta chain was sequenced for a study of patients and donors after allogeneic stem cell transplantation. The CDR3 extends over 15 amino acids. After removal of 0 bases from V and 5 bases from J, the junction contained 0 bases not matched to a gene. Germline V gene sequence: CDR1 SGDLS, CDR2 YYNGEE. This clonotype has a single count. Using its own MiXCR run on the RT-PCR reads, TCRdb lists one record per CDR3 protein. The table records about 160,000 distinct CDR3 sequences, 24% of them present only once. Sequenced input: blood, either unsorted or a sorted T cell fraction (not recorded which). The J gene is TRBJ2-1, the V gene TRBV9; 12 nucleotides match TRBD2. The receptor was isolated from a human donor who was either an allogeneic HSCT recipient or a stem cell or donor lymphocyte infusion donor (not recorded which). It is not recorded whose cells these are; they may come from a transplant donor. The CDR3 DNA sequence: TGTGCCAGCAGCGTAGGACTAGCGGGGGACAATGAGCAGTTCTTC. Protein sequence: CASSVGLAGDNEQFF.